This T cell receptor (beta chain) was identified during a study of ipilimumab plus nivolumab after autologous stem cell transplantation. Study-level information: Myeloma cases were transplant-naive high-risk or relapsed within 3 years post first autologous transplant.

Generated by immunoSEQ multiplex PCR, the TCRdb table keeps only in-frame clones and is missing some. Altogether some 6,100 clones are present, roughly nine tenths being singletons, with the ten largest covering roughly 5.1%. General observations from the study: Per the authors, repertoire, Treg and microbiota data justify further study.

Comment on this clone: What it recognizes is unknown.

Patients got ipilimumab 1 mg/kg beginning 14 to 28 days post-transplant. The CDR3 spans 16 residues. V shed 4 bases and J shed 2 bases, with 18 bases lying between them. CDR1 SGHNT and CDR2 YYREEE come from the germline V gene (reference sequence). The sample in question was PBMCs, obtained in a trial of ipilimumab plus nivolumab as post-transplant consolidation. The chain carries TRBV5-4 and TRBJ2-5, with a weak D call TRBD1 (5 bases). The origin of this receptor is a female donor with multiple myeloma. CDR3 region: CASSTAARQKQETQYF. CDR3 bases: TGTGCCAGCAGCACGGCAGCCCGACAGAAACAAGAGACCCAGTACTTC.